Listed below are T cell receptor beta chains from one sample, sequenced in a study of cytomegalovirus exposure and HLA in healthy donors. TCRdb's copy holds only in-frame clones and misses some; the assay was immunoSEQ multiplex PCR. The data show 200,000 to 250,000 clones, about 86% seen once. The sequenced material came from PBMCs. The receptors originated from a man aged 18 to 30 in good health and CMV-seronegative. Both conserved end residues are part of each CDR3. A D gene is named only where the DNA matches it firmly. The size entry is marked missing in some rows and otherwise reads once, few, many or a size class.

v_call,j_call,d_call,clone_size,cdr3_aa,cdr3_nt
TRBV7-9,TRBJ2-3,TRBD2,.,CASSWTSGGGTDTQYF,TGTGCCAGCAGCTGGACTAGCGGGGGTGGCACAGATACGCAGTATTTT
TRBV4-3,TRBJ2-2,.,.,CASSQEFGNTGELFF,TGCGCCAGCAGCCAAGAGTTCGGGAACACCGGGGAGCTGTTTTTT
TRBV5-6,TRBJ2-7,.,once,CASGYGGSYEQYF,TGTGCCAGCGGCTACGGGGGATCCTACGAGCAGTACTTC
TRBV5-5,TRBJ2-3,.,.,CASSAPTDTQYF,TGTGCCAGCAGCGCGCCAACAGATACGCAGTATTTT
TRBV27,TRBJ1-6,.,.,CASSLAQEGTSPLHF,TGTGCCAGCAGTTTAGCCCAGGAGGGTACCTCACCCCTCCACTTT
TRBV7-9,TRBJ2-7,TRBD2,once,CASSLVFAGGSGEQYF,TGTGCCAGCAGCTTAGTTTTTGCGGGGGGGTCGGGCGAGCAGTACTTC
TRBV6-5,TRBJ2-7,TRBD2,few,CASRRTSGNYEQYF,TGTGCCAGCAGGCGGACTAGCGGGAACTACGAGCAGTACTTC
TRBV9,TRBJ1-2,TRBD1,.,CASSEEDRGILGYTF,TGTGCCAGCAGCGAAGAGGACAGGGGTATTTTGGGCTACACCTTC
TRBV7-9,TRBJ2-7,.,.,CASSLSNYEQYF,TGTGCCAGCAGCTTATCCAACTACGAGCAGTACTTC
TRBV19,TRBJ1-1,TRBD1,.,CASRDRGKGEAFF,TGTGCCAGCCGGGACAGGGGGAAGGGTGAAGCTTTCTTT
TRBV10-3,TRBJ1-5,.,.,CAISLQGGNQPQHF,TGTGCCATCAGTTTACAGGGCGGCAATCAGCCCCAGCATTTT
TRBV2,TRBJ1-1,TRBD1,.,CASSTTGGDAEAFF,TGTGCCAGCAGCACGACAGGGGGCGACGCTGAAGCTTTCTTT
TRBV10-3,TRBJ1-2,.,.,CAIRTPAETQRKYGYTF,TGTGCCATCAGGACCCCGGCAGAGACACAAAGGAAGTATGGCTACACCTTC
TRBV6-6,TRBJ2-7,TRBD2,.,CASSRRLAASYEQYF,TGTGCCAGCAGTCGACGACTAGCGGCCTCCTACGAGCAGTACTTC
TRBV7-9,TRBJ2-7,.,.,CASSLSTGISEQYF,TGTGCCAGCAGCTTAAGTACAGGGATTAGCGAGCAGTACTTC
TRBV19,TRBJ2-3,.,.,CASSGTSTDTQYF,TGTGCCAGTAGCGGGACTAGCACAGATACGCAGTATTTT
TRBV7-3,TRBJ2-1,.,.,CASSLAGASTYNEQFF,TGTGCCAGCAGCTTAGCAGGGGCCTCTACTTACAATGAGCAGTTCTTC
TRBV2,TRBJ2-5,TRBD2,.,CASSPRTSGGETQYF,TGTGCCAGCAGTCCCAGGACTAGCGGGGGCGAGACCCAGTACTTC
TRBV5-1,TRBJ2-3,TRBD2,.,CASSPIAGGPRDTQYF,TGCGCCAGCAGCCCAATAGCGGGAGGGCCTAGAGATACGCAGTATTTT
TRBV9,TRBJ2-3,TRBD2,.,CASSVSLAGTSTDTQYF,TGTGCCAGCAGCGTATCCCTAGCGGGTACTAGCACAGATACGCAGTATTTT
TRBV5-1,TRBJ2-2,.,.,CASRDYPIGELFF,TGCGCCAGCAGGGACTACCCTATCGGGGAGCTGTTTTTT
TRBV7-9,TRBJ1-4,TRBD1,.,CASSHTTDRENEKLFF,TGTGCCAGCAGCCATACTACGGACAGGGAAAATGAAAAACTGTTTTTT
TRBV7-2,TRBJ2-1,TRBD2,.,CASSFPGLAGLEQFF,TGTGCCAGCAGCTTCCCGGGACTAGCGGGACTTGAGCAGTTCTTC
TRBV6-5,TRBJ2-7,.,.,CASSYSGGLDEQYF,TGTGCCAGCAGTTACTCGGGGGGGCTCGACGAGCAGTACTTC
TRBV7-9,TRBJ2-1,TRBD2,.,CASRDTSGNSYNEQFF,TGTGCCAGCAGGGACACCAGCGGGAACTCCTACAATGAGCAGTTCTTC
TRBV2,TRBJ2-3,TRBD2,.,CASSDRGGGTDTQYF,TGTGCCAGCAGTGATCGTGGCGGGGGGACAGATACGCAGTATTTT
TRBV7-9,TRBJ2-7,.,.,CASSFVPYEQYF,TGTGCCAGCAGCTTCGTCCCCTACGAGCAGTACTTC
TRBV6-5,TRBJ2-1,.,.,CASSYSQYNEQFF,TGTGCCAGCAGTTACTCTCAATACAATGAGCAGTTCTTC
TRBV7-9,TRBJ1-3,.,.,CASSSFTRADTIYF,TGTGCCAGCAGCTCATTCACCAGGGCGGACACCATATATTTT
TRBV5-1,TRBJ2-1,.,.,CGSSLDYNEQFF,TGCGGGTCGAGCTTAGACTACAATGAGCAGTTCTTC
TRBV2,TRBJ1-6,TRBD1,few,CASRWTGDSPLHF,TGTGCCAGCAGGTGGACAGGGGATTCACCCCTCCACTTT
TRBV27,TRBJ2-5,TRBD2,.,CASSPRTSGGETQYF,TGTGCCAGCAGTCCGAGGACTAGCGGGGGGGAGACCCAGTACTTC
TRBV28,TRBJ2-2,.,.,CASSLLSGTNTGELFF,TGTGCCAGCAGTTTATTGTCAGGGACGAACACCGGGGAGCTGTTTTTT
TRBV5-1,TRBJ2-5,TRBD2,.,CASSLGGLVKETQYF,TGCGCCAGCAGCTTGGGGGGACTAGTCAAAGAGACCCAGTACTTC
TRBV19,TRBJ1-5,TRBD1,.,CASSTAGTGGIRLNQPQHF,TGTGCCAGTAGTACGGCCGGGACAGGGGGTATTAGACTTAATCAGCCCCAGCATTTT
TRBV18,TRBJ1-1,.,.,CASSPPGSYTEAFF,TGTGCCAGCTCACCACCGGGGAGCTACACTGAAGCTTTCTTT
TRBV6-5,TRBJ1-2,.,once,CASSTGYGYTF,TGTGCCAGCAGTACAGGGTATGGCTACACCTTC
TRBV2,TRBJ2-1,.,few,CASGGNEQFF,TGTGCCAGCGGAGGGAATGAGCAGTTCTTC
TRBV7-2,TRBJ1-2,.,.,CASSFYGNGYTF,TGTGCCAGCAGCTTTTACGGGAATGGCTACACCTTC
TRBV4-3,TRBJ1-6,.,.,CASSQVLSSPLHF,TGCGCCAGCAGCCAAGTACTCTCTTCACCCCTCCACTTT
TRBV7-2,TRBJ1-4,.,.,CASSALGFNEKLFF,TGTGCCAGCAGCGCCCTCGGGTTTAATGAAAAACTGTTTTTT
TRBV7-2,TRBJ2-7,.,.,CASSLRSGSGVTYEQYF,TGTGCCAGCAGCTTACGGTCGGGGAGCGGAGTAACCTACGAGCAGTACTTC
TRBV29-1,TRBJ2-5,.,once,CSVVGGVQETQYF,TGCAGCGTTGTCGGCGGGGTTCAAGAGACCCAGTACTTC
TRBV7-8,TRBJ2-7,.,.,CASSPRMEGSYEQYF,TGTGCCAGCAGCCCAAGAATGGAGGGATCCTACGAGCAGTACTTC
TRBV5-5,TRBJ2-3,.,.,CASRKRGQSTDTQYF,TGTGCCAGCAGAAAACGCGGACAGAGCACAGATACGCAGTATTTT